A selection of T cell receptor beta chains follows, all from one sample in a study of blood T cell repertoires in COVID-19. Measured with immunoSEQ multiplex PCR; TCRdb has only the in-frame clones, and not every one. This table holds 56,000 or so clones, more than 85% found once. Material: peripheral blood. The source of these receptors is a man between 45 and 60 years old with active COVID-19. CDR3s include the opening cysteine and the closing phenylalanine or tryptophan. The D gene is left open where the match is weak. Clone size is shown for a subset of rows, as once, few, many or a class of expanded clone.

V	D	size	J	CDR3	DNA
TRBV6-5	NA	few	TRBJ2-3	CASSPGLRDTQYF	TGTGCCAGCAGCCCGGGACTCCGCGATACGCAGTATTTT
TRBV19	NA	NA	TRBJ1-3	CASSPATDLTGNTIYF	TGTGCCAGTAGTCCCGCGACAGACCTTACTGGAAACACCATATATTTT
TRBV6-5	TRBD1	few	TRBJ1-1	CATLLGQGAIEAFF	TGTGCCACTCTTTTAGGACAGGGGGCCATTGAAGCTTTCTTT
TRBV6-6	NA	NA	TRBJ2-1	CASSLTGLGYNEQFF	TGTGCCAGCAGCCTCACAGGGTTAGGCTACAATGAGCAGTTCTTC
TRBV30	NA	few	TRBJ1-5	CAWSKGGDQPQHF	TGTGCCTGGAGTAAAGGGGGTGATCAGCCCCAGCATTTT
TRBV29-1	NA	few	TRBJ2-2	CSASGAARTGELFF	TGCAGCGCCTCAGGGGCAGCCCGAACCGGGGAGCTGTTTTTT
TRBV5-1	TRBD1	NA	TRBJ1-2	CASRISWTGYSGYTF	TGCGCCAGCAGAATCAGTTGGACAGGGTATAGTGGCTACACCTTC
TRBV27	NA	NA	TRBJ2-2	CASSPFPSNTGELFF	TGTGCCAGCAGCCCCTTTCCTTCGAACACCGGGGAGCTGTTTTTT
TRBV3-1/TRBV3-2	TRBD1	NA	TRBJ2-7	CASSQAGTGDLGQYF	TGTGCCAGCAGCCAAGCCGGGACAGGCGATTTAGGGCAGTACTTC
TRBV11-2	NA	NA	TRBJ1-6	CASSLRAGSNSPLHF	TGTGCCAGCAGCCTGAGGGCGGGCTCCAATTCACCCCTCCACTTT
TRBV5-4	NA	NA	TRBJ2-7	CASSSSNAGSYEQYF	TGTGCCAGCAGCTCCTCCAATGCGGGCTCCTACGAGCAGTACTTC
TRBV6-5	NA	NA	TRBJ1-1	CASRPFIQDTEAFF	TGTGCCAGCAGGCCCTTCATACAGGACACTGAAGCTTTCTTT
TRBV3-1/TRBV3-2	TRBD1	NA	TRBJ1-5	CAGGQGARGGLDQPQHF	TGTGCCGGAGGACAGGGAGCGCGTGGCGGGCTAGATCAGCCCCAGCATTTT
TRBV6-5	TRBD1	few	TRBJ2-1	CASSRQGAGNEQFF	TGTGCCAGCAGTCGACAGGGGGCTGGAAATGAGCAGTTCTTC